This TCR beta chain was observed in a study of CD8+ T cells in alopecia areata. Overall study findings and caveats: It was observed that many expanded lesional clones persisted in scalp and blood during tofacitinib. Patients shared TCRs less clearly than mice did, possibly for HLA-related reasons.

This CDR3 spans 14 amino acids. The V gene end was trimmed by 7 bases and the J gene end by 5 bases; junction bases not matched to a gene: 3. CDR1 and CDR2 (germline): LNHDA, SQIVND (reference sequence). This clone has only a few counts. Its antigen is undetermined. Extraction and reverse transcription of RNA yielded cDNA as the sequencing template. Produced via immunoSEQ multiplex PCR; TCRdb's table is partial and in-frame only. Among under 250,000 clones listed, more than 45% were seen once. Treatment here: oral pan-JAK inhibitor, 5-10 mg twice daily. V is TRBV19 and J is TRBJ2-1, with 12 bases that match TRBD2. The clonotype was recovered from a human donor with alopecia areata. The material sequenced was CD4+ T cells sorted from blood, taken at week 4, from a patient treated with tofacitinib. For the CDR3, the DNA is TGTGCCAGTATGACTAGCGGGAGAAACAATGAGCAGTTCTTC. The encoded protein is CASMTSGRNNEQFF. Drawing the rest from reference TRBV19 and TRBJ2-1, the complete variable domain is DGGITQSPKYLFRKEGQNVTLSCEQNLNHDAMYWYRQDPGQGLRLIYYSQIVNDFQKGDIAEGYSVSREKKESFPLTVTSAQKNPTAFYLCASMTSGRNNEQFFGPGTRLTVL.